This T cell receptor (beta chain) comes out of a study of T-cell memory formation after mild COVID-19. In the study overall: TCR clusters mostly belonged to single donors.

V lost 2 bases, J lost 0 bases, and 8 bases lay in between. Germline-derived CDR1 and CDR2 are MDHEN and SYDVKM. The CDR3 runs 15 residues. With regard to this clonotype: The antigen remains undetermined.

Barcoded TCR alpha and TCR beta cDNA libraries with UMIs came from 5'RACE using constant-segment primers. TCRdb reprocessed the 5' RACE reads via MiXCR and lists one record per CDR3 protein. This sample has about 270,000 distinct CDR3 sequences; 15% occur once, and the top ten carry 2.1%. Points from the study as a whole: Balance between CD4 and CD8 was seen in clones contracting day 15 to 85, and a CD4+ lean was seen in later expanders. Among contracting clones, CD4+ were mainly CM/EM and CD8+ enriched in EMRA.

This sequence joins TRBV28 and TRBJ2-4; D is unclear. The TCR sequence derives from an adult woman who had mild COVID-19 (a few samples of this study predate the infection). Cell type and time point are not known. Material for sequencing was PBMCs or a T cell subset sorted from them (not recorded which). In nucleotides, the CDR3 is TGTGCCAGCAGTTTAAGAAACCTAGCCAAAAACATTCAGTACTTC. Protein: CASSLRNLAKNIQYF.